Listed below are T cell receptor beta chains from one sample, sequenced in a study of blood T cell repertoires in COVID-19. Libraries were prepared by immunoSEQ multiplex PCR; TCRdb keeps only in-frame clonotypes and omits some of them. Seen here are over 200,000 clones, around 80% observed once, and the top ten hold around 16%. Sequenced sample: PBMCs or T cells enriched from blood (not recorded which). These receptor sequences come from a middle-aged man who had recovered from COVID-19. The CDR3 runs from the conserved cysteine through the conserved F or W. D genes are given only for firm matches. Rows may omit the clone size; those that give it use once, few, many or a size class.

NA NA TRBJ1-1 TRBV29-1 CSVERGMNTEAFF TGCAGCGTTGAAAGGGGTATGAACACTGAAGCTTTCTTT
NA few TRBJ1-6 TRBV5-6 CASSLGRRDSPLHF TGTGCCAGCAGCCTCGGGAGGCGGGATTCACCCCTCCACTTT
NA NA TRBJ1-5 TRBV4-2 CASSQTDNSNQPQHF TGTGCCAGCAGCCAGACAGACAATAGCAATCAGCCCCAGCATTTT
TRBD2 NA TRBJ2-1 TRBV5-6 CASQPGLAGYNEQFF TGTGCCAGCCAACCAGGGCTAGCGGGCTACAATGAGCAGTTCTTC
TRBD2 NA TRBJ2-7 TRBV7-2 CASSLKAGGSEQYF TGTGCCAGCAGCTTAAAAGCGGGGGGATCCGAGCAGTACTTC
TRBD2 once TRBJ2-2 TRBV4-1 CASSQDWGLTAGVTGELFF TGCGCCAGCAGCCAAGATTGGGGCCTTACAGCGGGAGTTACCGGGGAGCTGTTTTTT
NA NA TRBJ1-2 TRBV29-1 CSVEETRGGPHTF TGCAGCGTTGAAGAAACCCGGGGGGGGCCCCATACCTTC
NA NA TRBJ2-2 TRBV5-5 CASSLDPVRAGGGELFF TGTGCCAGCAGCTTGGATCCGGTCCGAGCGGGTGGCGGGGAGCTGTTTTTT
TRBD1 once TRBJ1-2 TRBV9 CASSVGDRINYGYTF TGTGCCAGCAGCGTAGGGGACAGAATTAACTATGGCTACACCTTC
NA NA TRBJ2-1 TRBV6-5 CASSYPDRNNEQFF TGTGCCAGCAGTTACCCAGACAGAAACAATGAGCAGTTCTTC
NA NA TRBJ1-1 TRBV10-3 CAISESREATVAAFF TGTGCCATCAGTGAGTCGCGGGAGGCCACCGTCGCTGCTTTCTTT
TRBD1 once TRBJ2-1 TRBV5-4 CASRSDRGSYNEQFF TGTGCCAGCCGCTCCGACAGGGGTTCCTACAATGAGCAGTTCTTC
NA NA TRBJ2-2 TRBV4-3 CASQRQGGTGELFF TGCGCCAGCCAACGACAGGGAGGCACCGGGGAGCTGTTTTTT
NA NA TRBJ1-3 TRBV5-6 CASSLIQGTGNTIYF TGTGCCAGCAGCCTCATACAGGGAACCGGAAACACCATATATTTT
NA NA TRBJ2-3 TRBV12-3/TRBV12-4 CASSTSTDTQYF TGTGCCAGCAGTACTAGCACAGATACGCAGTATTTT
TRBD1 NA TRBJ1-2 TRBV6-1 CASSEKTGNYGYTF TGTGCCAGCAGTGAAAAGACAGGGAACTATGGCTACACCTTC
NA NA TRBJ1-2 TRBV9 CASSVGVSYGYTF TGTGCCAGCAGCGTAGGAGTTAGCTATGGCTACACCTTC
NA NA TRBJ1-4 TRBV4-3 CASSQETSRGEKLFF TGCGCCAGCAGCCAAGAGACTAGTCGCGGTGAAAAACTGTTTTTT
TRBD1 NA TRBJ2-1 TRBV2 CASSDRGLGGNEQFF TGTGCCAGCAGCGACAGGGGGCTCGGTGGCAATGAGCAGTTCTTC
NA NA TRBJ1-5 TRBV12-3/TRBV12-4 CASTPQHYQPQHF TGTGCCAGCACCCCACAGCACTATCAGCCCCAGCATTTT
NA NA TRBJ2-5 TRBV6-6 CASSYSTRDIETQYF TGTGCCAGCAGTTACTCAACGCGGGATATTGAGACCCAGTACTTC
TRBD2 NA TRBJ2-3 TRBV12-5 CASGSTRLARQYF TGTGCTAGTGGTTCCACACGACTAGCGAGGCAGTATTTT
NA few TRBJ1-6 TRBV28 CASRIDTANSPLHF TGTGCCAGCCGAATAGACACCGCGAATTCACCCCTCCACTTT
NA NA TRBJ2-7 TRBV18 CASSPPGRDGQYF TGTGCCAGCTCACCACCGGGCCGGGATGGGCAGTACTTC
NA NA TRBJ1-1 TRBV27 CASSLGWGRGNTEAFF TGTGCCAGCAGTTTAGGTTGGGGGCGCGGGAACACTGAAGCTTTCTTT
NA few TRBJ2-5 TRBV28 CASSPQGRRGETQYF TGTGCCAGCAGTCCACAGGGTCGCAGGGGAGAGACCCAGTACTTC
NA NA TRBJ1-3 TRBV7-2 CASSSLSGNTIYF TGTGCCAGCAGCTCATTGTCTGGAAACACCATATATTTT
NA few TRBJ2-2 TRBV2 CASSERTGGGELFF TGTGCCAGCAGTGAGAGGACCGGAGGGGGGGAGCTGTTTTTT
TRBD1 NA TRBJ2-2 TRBV7-9 CASSLPGGNTGELFF TGTGCCAGCAGCCTCCCAGGGGGGAACACCGGGGAGCTGTTTTTT
NA NA TRBJ1-5 TRBV5-5 CASSLVSNQPQHF TGTGCCAGCAGCTTGGTAAGCAATCAGCCCCAGCATTTT
TRBD1 once TRBJ1-2 TRBV6-5 CASSYSTAGGGGYTF TGTGCCAGCAGTTACTCGACGGCAGGGGGTGGTGGCTACACCTTC
TRBD1 NA TRBJ1-2 TRBV6-5 CASSFGTGSGYTF TGTGCCAGCAGCTTCGGGACAGGGTCTGGCTACACCTTC
TRBD1 NA TRBJ1-1 TRBV29-1 CSASTGGSTEAFF TGCAGCGCATCAACAGGGGGGAGCACTGAAGCTTTCTTT
NA NA TRBJ2-5 TRBV3-1/TRBV3-2 CASSQGMGQQGRETQYF TGTGCCAGCAGCCAAGGTATGGGGCAGCAAGGAAGAGAGACCCAGTACTTC
TRBD1 NA TRBJ1-5 TRBV18 CASSPDRGSNQPQHF TGTGCCAGCTCACCGGACAGGGGAAGCAATCAGCCCCAGCATTTT
TRBD1 NA TRBJ2-2 TRBV3-1/TRBV3-2 CASSQGSGGRELFF TGTGCCAGCAGCCAAGGGTCAGGGGGCCGGGAGCTGTTTTTT
NA NA TRBJ2-3 TRBV7-2 CASSLRPSRGGGTDTQYF TGTGCCAGCAGCTTACGGCCTAGCAGGGGCGGGGGTACAGATACGCAGTATTTT
TRBD2 NA TRBJ2-5 TRBV5-6 CASSVAGGFIETQYF TGTGCCAGCTCCGTAGCGGGGGGGTTTATCGAGACCCAGTACTTC
TRBD1 NA TRBJ1-2 TRBV28 CASSPSTTGTYGYTF TGTGCCAGCAGTCCATCGACGACAGGGACCTATGGCTACACCTTC
NA few TRBJ2-7 TRBV7-2 CASSLRDSSYEQYF TGTGCCAGCAGCCTCCGGGACTCCTCCTACGAGCAGTACTTC
TRBD1 few TRBJ1-5 TRBV19 CASSRGGTGRVFYNSNQPQHF TGTGCCAGTAGTCGAGGGGGGACAGGGCGAGTATTCTACAATAGCAATCAGCCCCAGCATTTT
NA NA TRBJ1-5 TRBV3-1/TRBV3-2 CASSQGHRNQPQHF TGTGCCAGCAGCCAGGGACACCGCAATCAGCCCCAGCATTTT
NA NA TRBJ2-1 TRBV18 CASSLRGWGRIYNEQFF TGTGCCAGCTCACTTCGAGGATGGGGGCGCATCTACAATGAGCAGTTCTTC
NA few TRBJ1-2 TRBV7-6 CASSLAPPPANYGYTF TGTGCCAGCAGCTTAGCACCGCCTCCAGCTAACTATGGCTACACCTTC
NA NA TRBJ2-1 TRBV4-3 CASSQDPGSIRVGDEQFF TGCGCCAGCAGCCAAGATCCCGGGAGCATCCGCGTCGGGGATGAGCAGTTCTTC
TRBD2 NA TRBJ2-3 TRBV28 CASHLAGGRDPQYF TGTGCCAGCCACCTAGCGGGGGGACGTGATCCGCAGTATTTT
NA NA TRBJ2-7 TRBV6-1 CASSAEHPPSQYEQYF TGTGCCAGCAGTGCCGAACACCCGCCATCCCAATACGAGCAGTACTTC
TRBD1 NA TRBJ1-1 TRBV5-1 CASRPNTGDGTEAFF TGCGCCAGCAGACCGAACACAGGGGACGGCACTGAAGCTTTCTTT
NA NA TRBJ1-1 TRBV7-8 CASSLGNSNTEAFF TGTGCCAGCAGCTTAGGGAACAGTAACACTGAAGCTTTCTTT
TRBD1 NA TRBJ1-5 TRBV6-2/TRBV6-3 CASSKDRGVGDQPQHF TGTGCCAGCAGTAAGGACAGGGGCGTGGGTGATCAGCCCCAGCATTTT
NA NA TRBJ2-3 TRBV5-1 CASSVTGSQDTQYF TGCGCCAGCAGCGTGACAGGATCCCAAGATACGCAGTATTTT
TRBD1 few TRBJ2-1 TRBV24-1 CATIQGYYNEQFF TGTGCCACCATACAGGGGTACTACAATGAGCAGTTCTTC
NA few TRBJ1-1 TRBV28 CASSLRMKAFF TGTGCCAGCAGTTTGCGGATGAAGGCTTTCTTT
TRBD1 NA TRBJ1-3 TRBV10-1 CASGTVLSGNTIYF TGCGCCAGCGGGACAGTATTGTCGGGAAACACCATATATTTT
NA NA TRBJ2-1 TRBV19 CASSWSGGNEQFF TGTGCCAGTAGTTGGTCAGGGGGGAATGAGCAGTTCTTC
TRBD2 NA TRBJ2-3 TRBV4-1 CASSHPGLTSGGPTDTQYF TGCGCCAGCAGCCATCCGGGTTTGACTAGCGGGGGGCCCACAGATACGCAGTATTTT
NA NA TRBJ2-2 TRBV2 CASTRWNTGELFF TGTGCCAGCACCCGGTGGAACACCGGGGAGCTGTTTTTT
NA NA TRBJ2-1 TRBV12-3/TRBV12-4 CASSPEWRNEQFF TGTGCCAGCAGTCCAGAATGGAGAAATGAGCAGTTCTTC